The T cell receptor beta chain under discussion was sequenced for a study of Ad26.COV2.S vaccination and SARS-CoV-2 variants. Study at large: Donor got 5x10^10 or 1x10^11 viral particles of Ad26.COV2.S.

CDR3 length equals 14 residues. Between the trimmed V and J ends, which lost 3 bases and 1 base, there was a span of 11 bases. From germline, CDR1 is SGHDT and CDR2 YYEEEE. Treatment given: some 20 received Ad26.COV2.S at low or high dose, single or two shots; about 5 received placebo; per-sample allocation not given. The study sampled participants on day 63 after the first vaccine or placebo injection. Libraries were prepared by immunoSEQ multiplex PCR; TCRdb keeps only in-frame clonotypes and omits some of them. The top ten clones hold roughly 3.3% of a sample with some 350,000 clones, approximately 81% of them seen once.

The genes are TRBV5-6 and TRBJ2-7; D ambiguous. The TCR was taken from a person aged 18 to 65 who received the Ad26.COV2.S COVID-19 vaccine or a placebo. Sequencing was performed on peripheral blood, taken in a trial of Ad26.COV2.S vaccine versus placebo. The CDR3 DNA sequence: TGTGCCAGCAGCTCTATTTCAGTATCCTACGAGCAGTACTTC. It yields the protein CASSSISVSYEQYF. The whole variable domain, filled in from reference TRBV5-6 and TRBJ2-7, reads DAGVTQSPTHLIKTRGQQVTLRCSPKSGHDTVSWYQQALGQGPQFIFQYYEEEERQRGNFPDRFSGHQFPNYSSELNVNALLLGDSALYLCASSSISVSYEQYFGPGTRLTVT.